These T cell receptor beta chains were read from a single sample in a study of blood T cell repertoires in COVID-19. Assay: immunoSEQ multiplex PCR; the TCRdb copy retains only in-frame clones and omits some. The sample contains roughly 63,000 clones, approximately 89% of which appear only once. Sequencing input: peripheral blood. The receptors here all came from a man aged 45-65 years with active COVID-19. CDR3s include the opening cysteine and the closing phenylalanine or tryptophan.

TRBV9,TRBJ1-4,CASSVDRVGEKLFF
TRBV19,TRBJ1-6,CASSRSSYNSPLHF
TRBV10-2,TRBJ1-5,CASSEPGWTGSQPQHF
TRBV6-2/TRBV6-3,TRBJ2-7,CASSSTGTGSYEQYF
TRBV6-5,TRBJ1-1,CASSPDRGTEAFF
TRBV27,TRBJ2-3,CASSSLLAGGWGTDTQYF
TRBV7-8,TRBJ2-7,CASSPRAQRSSYEQYF
TRBV5-4,TRBJ1-2,CASSLGAGGRGYTF
TRBV13,TRBJ2-7,CASSLGQTTYEQYF
TRBV5-1,TRBJ1-1,CASSLGVMNTEAFF
TRBV2,TRBJ2-1,CASRVRDRAYNEQFF